This T cell receptor beta chain was captured in a study of blood T cells in healthy people across ages. Looking at the study overall: Template switching caught about one barcoded beta molecule for each two T cells.

Primers used in a second PCR of roughly 6 to 12 cycles were a sample-barcoded 5' primer and a J-beta primer mix. TCRdb recomputed calls from the 5' RACE reads with MiXCR, one row per CDR3 protein. The sample lists 950,000 to 1,200,000 distinct CDR3 sequences; less than 45% were seen once. CDR3 length: 13 amino acids. Trimming pared 10 bases from V and 2 bases from J, leaving 13 bases between. The germline V gene has CDR1 ENHRY and CDR2 SYGVKD. Total RNA amounts of at least 5 micrograms were extracted per sample. The chain employs TRBV10-3 and TRBJ2-3; D gene ambiguous. The sequence derives from a man between 18 and 35 years old in good health. The sample consisted of blood. The CDR3 sequence: CATRLDFTDTQYF. CDR3 coding DNA: TGTGCCACTCGACTTGATTTCACAGATACGCAGTATTTT.